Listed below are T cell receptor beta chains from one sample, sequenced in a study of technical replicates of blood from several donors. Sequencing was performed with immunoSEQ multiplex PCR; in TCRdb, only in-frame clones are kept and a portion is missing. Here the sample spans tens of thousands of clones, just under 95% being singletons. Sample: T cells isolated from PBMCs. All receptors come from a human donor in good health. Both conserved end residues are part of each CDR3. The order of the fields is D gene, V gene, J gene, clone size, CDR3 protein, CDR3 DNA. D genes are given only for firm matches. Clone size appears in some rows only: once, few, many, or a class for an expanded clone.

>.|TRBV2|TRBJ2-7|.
CAYREGLIYEQYF
TGTGCCTACAGGGAGGGCCTAATCTACGAGCAGTACTTC
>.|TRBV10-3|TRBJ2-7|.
CAISDTARGGDEQYF
TGTGCCATCAGTGATACAGCCCGAGGGGGTGACGAGCAGTACTTC
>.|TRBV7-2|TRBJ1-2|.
CASSSTGNVHGYTF
TGTGCCAGCAGCTCAACAGGGAACGTCCATGGCTACACCTTC
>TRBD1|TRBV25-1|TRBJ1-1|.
CASSERTGSNTEAFF
TGTGCCAGCAGTGAAAGGACAGGCTCGAACACTGAAGCTTTCTTT
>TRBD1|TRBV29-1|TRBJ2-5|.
CSPRQGQETQYF
TGCAGCCCTCGACAGGGGCAAGAGACCCAGTACTTC
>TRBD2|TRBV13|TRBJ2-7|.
CASSLRLADYEQYF
TGTGCCAGCAGCTTAAGGCTAGCGGACTACGAGCAGTACTTC
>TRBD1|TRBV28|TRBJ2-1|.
CASSPGTGGDEQFF
TGTGCCAGCAGTCCCGGGACAGGGGGGGATGAGCAGTTCTTC
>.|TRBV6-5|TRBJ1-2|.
CASSYGETGLGYTF
TGTGCCAGCAGTTACGGGGAGACTGGACTTGGCTACACCTTC
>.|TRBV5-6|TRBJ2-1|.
CASSLGVSREQFF
TGTGCCAGCAGCTTGGGAGTGAGTCGGGAGCAGTTCTTC
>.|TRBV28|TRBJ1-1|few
CASSRGGVTTEAFF
TGTGCCAGCAGTCGGGGGGGGGTAACCACTGAAGCTTTCTTT
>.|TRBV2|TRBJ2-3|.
CASSELVSTDTQYF
TGTGCCAGCAGTGAACTCGTCAGCACAGATACGCAGTATTTT
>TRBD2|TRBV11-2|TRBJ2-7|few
CASDQGRELNEQYF
TGTGCCAGCGACCAAGGGCGGGAGCTAAACGAGCAGTACTTC
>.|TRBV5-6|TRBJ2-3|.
CASSLDIVTDTQYF
TGTGCCAGCAGCTTGGATATAGTTACAGATACGCAGTATTTT
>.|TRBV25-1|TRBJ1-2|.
CASSDLIGGSKDYGYTF
TGTGCCAGCAGTGATTTAATCGGGGGGAGTAAGGACTATGGCTACACCTTC
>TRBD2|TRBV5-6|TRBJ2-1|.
CASSLLTSGNPHNEQFF
TGTGCCAGCAGCCTCTTGACTAGCGGTAACCCGCACAATGAGCAGTTCTTC
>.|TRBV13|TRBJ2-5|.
CASSPSQLEYQETQYF
TGTGCCAGCAGCCCCTCCCAACTAGAGTACCAAGAGACCCAGTACTTC